Each of the 22 T cell receptor beta chains below was sequenced from the same sample in a study of T cell repertoires in cytomegalovirus infection. In TCRdb, the reads were re-called with MiXCR into one record per CDR3 protein. The table lists 150,000 to 200,000 distinct CDR3 sequences, 7.5% to 10% of them singletons. Material: PBMCs. The origin of the receptors is a human donor in good health (CMV status not recorded). Some clones in this sample may be carry-over from other donors' samples.

V gene TRBV28 combines with J gene TRBJ2-1, with 7 positions matching TRBD2. CDR1 is MDHEN, CDR2 SYDVKM, per germline. Trimming at V came to 7 bases and at J to 9 bases, leaving 9 bases not matched to a gene. This CDR3 is 13 amino acids long. The CDR3 loop reads CASTPGGRIEQFF. CDR3 nucleotides: TGTGCCAGCACACCGGGAGGTCGGATTGAGCAGTTCTTC.

There are a few counts of this clonotype. The chain links TRBV19 to TRBJ2-1; maybe TRBD2 (6 bases). The CDR3 runs 17 residues. The germline V gene has CDR1 LNHDA and CDR2 SQIVND (reference sequence). Trimming pared 0 bases from V and 3 bases from J, leaving 15 bases between. CDR3 sequence (DNA): TGTGCCAGTAGTATAGAAGGGCTACTCGGGAGCTACAATGAGCAGTTCTTC. Its protein product is CASSIEGLLGSYNEQFF. Full variable domain (outside the CDR3, taken from reference TRBV19 and TRBJ2-1): DGGITQSPKYLFRKEGQNVTLSCEQNLNHDAMYWYRQDPGQGLRLIYYSQIVNDFQKGDIAEGYSVSREKKESFPLTVTSAQKNPTAFYLCASSIEGLLGSYNEQFFGPGTRLTVL.

This clonotype occurred many times. The chain joins TRBV7-8 to TRBJ1-1; the D is unclear. In germline, CDR1 is SGHVS, CDR2 FQNEAQ. The CDR3 spans 12 residues. V shed 5 bases and J shed 5 bases, with 9 bases lying between them. CDR3 in DNA: TGTGCCAGCAGCCCTCGTTGGACTGAAGCTTTCTTT. This sequence encodes CASSPRWTEAFF.

This clonotype came up many times. The CDR3 reads CASIRQAANTEAFF. CDR3 nucleotides: TGTGCCAGCATTCGACAGGCCGCTAACACTGAAGCTTTCTTT. This chain uses TRBV12-3 or TRBV12-4 with TRBJ1-1; possibly TRBD1 for D (6 bases). V was trimmed by 7 bases and J by 2 bases, leaving 14 bases between them. CDR3 length: 14 residues.

The chain couples TRBV14 to TRBJ1-6; no definite D call. The CDR3 spans 13 residues. With 1 base removed from V and 7 bases from J, the gap between germline ends came to 5 bases. CDR1 SGHDN and CDR2 FVKESK come from the germline V gene. The CDR3 is CASSQGLNSPLHF. CDR3 nucleotide sequence: TGTGCCAGCAGCCAAGGGTTAAATTCACCCCTCCACTTT.

This clonotype has a handful of counts. The J gene is TRBJ2-7, the V gene TRBV7-2; tentatively, D is TRBD2 (5 bases). The V gene's germline CDR1 is SGHTA and CDR2 FQGNSA. The ends were cut back, 3 bases at V and 0 bases at J, with 6 bases in the middle. The CDR3 contains 13 residues. The chain's CDR3 is CASSFGISYEQYF. The CDR3 nucleotides are TGTGCCAGCAGCTTCGGGATCTCCTACGAGCAGTACTTC.

At least ten counts were recorded for this clonotype. This chain joins TRBV6-2 or TRBV6-3 and TRBJ2-1; 7 positions match TRBD1. The CDR3 sequence is 16 residues long. Germline values: CDR1 MNHEY, CDR2 SVGEGT. V was clipped by 6 bases and J by 9 bases; unmatched bases: 17. CDR3 sequence reads: CASRVRQGPVLGEQFF. CDR3 DNA: TGTGCCAGCAGGGTAAGACAGGGTCCCGTTCTGGGTGAGCAGTTCTTC.

This clonotype appeared many times. This sequence joins TRBV6-1 and TRBJ1-6; 7 nucleotides align to TRBD1. The germline V gene encodes CDR1 MNHNS and CDR2 SASEGT. V trimming: 5 bases; J trimming: 7 bases; junction bases outside the gene matches: 8. CDR3 size: 15 residues. CDR3 bases: TGTGCCAGCAGTCGGACCGGGACAGCGAATTCACCCCTCCACTTT. Its protein is CASSRTGTANSPLHF.

This clonotype was counted ten times or more. V and J are TRBV7-9 and TRBJ2-1, with 8 bases identical to TRBD2. This CDR3 region has 16 residues. The ends lost 5 bases at V and 2 bases at J; junction bases unmatched: 8. CDR1 is SEHNR, CDR2 FQNEAQ, per germline (reference sequence). The CDR3 DNA reads TGTGCCAGCAGCCCCCGGACTAGCCTCCCCTACAATGAGCAGTTCTTC. Translated: CASSPRTSLPYNEQFF.

This clonotype was counted ten times or more. One end of the junction does not line up with germline, which may come from a read error. Here the CDR3 DNA reads TGTGCCAGCAGCGCCATAGCGGGAGGATCCTATGAGCAGTACTTC. Protein: CASSAIAGGSYEQYF. The V gene is TRBV7-2, the J gene TRBJ2-7, with 10 bases aligning to TRBD2. CDR3 length equals 15 residues. From germline, CDR1 is SGHTA and CDR2 FQGNSA.

The V and J genes are TRBV19 and TRBJ1-5; unclear D gene. CDR1 is LNHDA, CDR2 SQIVND, per germline (reference sequence). The CDR3 totals 15 residues. Trimming removed 1 base at V and 3 bases at J, with 10 bases between. In DNA, the CDR3 is TGTGCCAGTAGTATAGCCAGAAGAAACAATCAGCCCCAGCATTTT. It is translated as CASSIARRNNQPQHF.

This clonotype was seen ten or more times. The genes are TRBV7-2 and TRBJ1-1, with TRBD1 matching 8 bases. Per the germline V gene, CDR1 is SGHTA and CDR2 is FQGNSA. This CDR3 has 16 residues. The J segment lost 2 bases and the V segment lost 1 base, leaving 6 bases of the junction unmatched. The CDR3 DNA sequence: TGTGCCAGCAGCTTAGTTCGTACAGGGGGAAACACTGAAGCTTTCTTT. The encoded protein is CASSLVRTGGNTEAFF.

The rearrangement uses TRBV28 and TRBJ2-4, with D tentatively TRBD1 (6 bases). This CDR3 contains 15 residues. Trimming removed 2 bases at V and 0 bases at J, with 8 bases between. Germline V gene lookup returns CDR1 MDHEN and CDR2 SYDVKM. The CDR3 sequence is CASSLGTQAKNIQYF. CDR3 in DNA: TGTGCCAGCAGTTTAGGGACACAAGCCAAAAACATTCAGTACTTC.

In this sample, this clonotype turned up a few times. V usage is TRBV4-1 and J usage is TRBJ1-2; possible D gene TRBD1, 5 bases. Germline CDR1 and CDR2: MGHRA and YSYEKL. Trimming took 0 bases from V and 4 from J, leaving 9 bases between them. This CDR3 is built from 14 residues. CDR3 nucleotides: TGCGCCAGCAGCCAAGATTGGGGCACCTATGGCTACACCTTC. This encodes CASSQDWGTYGYTF.

This clonotype was observed at least ten times. The CDR3, as DNA: TGTGCCAGCAGCCCGGGACAGGGGGAAGCCTACGAGCAGTACTTC. It encodes CASSPGQGEAYEQYF. J is TRBJ2-7 and V is TRBV7-2, with 11 bases identical to TRBD1. This CDR3 is built from 15 residues. V gave up 5 bases and J gave up 2 bases; unmatched junction bases: 5. CDR1 is SGHTA, CDR2 FQGNSA, per germline.

Here the CDR3 DNA reads TGTGCCAGCAGCCCGGGGACTAGCCCGCAAGGAGATACGCAGTATTTT. Residues: CASSPGTSPQGDTQYF. The V gene is TRBV7-3, the J gene TRBJ2-3; 9 nucleotides align to TRBD2. J was trimmed by 5 bases and V by 5 bases; bases with no gene match: 11. Looked up from germline, CDR1 is SGHTA and CDR2 is FQGTGA. This CDR3 is 16 amino acids long.

The V and J genes are TRBV9 and TRBJ2-1; 9 bases are shared with TRBD2. Germline CDR1 is SGDLS and CDR2 is YYNGEE. The CDR3 has 16 amino acids. Germline trimming cut 0 bases from V and 7 bases from J; bases unmatched to any gene: 8. In DNA, the CDR3 is TGTGCCAGCAGCGTAGAGGCAGGGGCGGGAGGGAATGAGCAGTTCTTC. This sequence encodes CASSVEAGAGGNEQFF. The whole variable domain, filled in from reference TRBV9 and TRBJ2-1, reads DSGVTQTPKHLITATGQRVTLRCSPRSGDLSVYWYQQSLDQGLQFLIQYYNGEERAKGNILERFSAQQFPDLHSELNLSSLELGDSALYFCASSVEAGAGGNEQFFGPGTRLTVL.

This clonotype appeared many times. The genes are TRBV28 and TRBJ2-5, with D possibly matching TRBD2 (6 bases). The CDR3 extends over 13 amino acids. V lost 5 bases and J lost 5, with 12 bases in between. Germline V CDR1 and CDR2: MDHEN, SYDVKM. Written as DNA, the CDR3 is TGTGCCAGCAGTCTGGCGGGGCCCGAGACCCAGTACTTC. Translation gives CASSLAGPETQYF.

This clonotype was recorded at least ten times. This chain links TRBV12-3 or TRBV12-4 with TRBJ2-7; 10 bases are a match to TRBD1. This CDR3 is built from 15 residues. J gave up 6 bases and V 6 bases, and 11 bases lay outside the gene matches. The CDR3 DNA reads as TGTGCCAGCAGGTCCGGGACAGGGGTCACCCTCGAGCAGTACTTC. Amino acid sequence: CASRSGTGVTLEQYF.

This clonotype has a count of ten or more. The chain uses TRBV7-2 and TRBJ2-5; no definite D call. Germline values: CDR1 SGHTA, CDR2 FQGNSA. The germline V and J ends were trimmed by 5 bases and 1 base, with 11 bases remaining between them. The CDR3 consists of 14 residues. In nucleotides, the CDR3 is TGTGCCAGCAGCCCACGCTCAGGCCAAGAGACCCAGTACTTC. It yields the protein CASSPRSGQETQYF.

The J gene is TRBJ1-4, the V gene TRBV7-2, with no clear D. This CDR3 has 13 amino acids. V was shortened by 4 bases and J by 8 bases, with 11 bases between the two germline ends. The V gene's germline CDR1 is SGHTA and CDR2 FQGNSA. The CDR3 sequence: CASSYRTWEKLFF. The CDR3 DNA is TGTGCCAGCAGCTACCGGACGTGGGAAAAACTGTTTTTT.

This sequence joins TRBV29-1 and TRBJ2-2; 8 positions agree with TRBD1. Germline V gene data show CDR1 as SQVTM and CDR2 as ANQGSEA. The V segment lost 1 base and the J segment 6 bases; nucleotides outside the gene matches: 1. This CDR3 comprises 13 residues. The CDR3 DNA sequence: TGCAGCGTTGAAGCCAGGGGGCCCGGGGAGCTGTTTTTT. It specifies CSVEARGPGELFF.